Sequencing of this T cell receptor (beta chain) was carried out in a study of breast tumors, draining lymph nodes, adjacent tissues. The CDR3 totals 12 residues. V dropped 5 bases and J dropped 9 bases, with 11 bases sitting between them. Germline V lookup: CDR1 SGHAT, CDR2 FQNNGV. This clonotype was detected ten times or more. Axillary draining lymph nodes of breast cancer patients supplied the node samples. MiXCR, applied by TCRdb to the multiplex PCR reads, yields one record per CDR3 protein. The sample has over 250,000 distinct CDR3 sequences; around 31% are singletons. The specimen was axillary lymph node tissue. The genes are TRBV11-2 and TRBJ2-1; D is undetermined. This TCR derives from a female donor with breast cancer. Some clones in this sample may be carry-over from other donors' samples. CDR3 residues: CASSLTRAEQFF. The DNA of the CDR3 is TGTGCCAGCAGCCTGACGCGCGCTGAGCAGTTCTTC. The full variable domain, its missing parts supplied by reference TRBV11-2 and TRBJ2-1, is EAGVAQSPRYKIIEKRQSVAFWCNPISGHATLYWYQQILGQGPKLLIQFQNNGVVDDSQLPKDRFSAERLKGVDSTLKIQPAKLEDSAVYLCASSLTRAEQFFGPGTRLTVL.